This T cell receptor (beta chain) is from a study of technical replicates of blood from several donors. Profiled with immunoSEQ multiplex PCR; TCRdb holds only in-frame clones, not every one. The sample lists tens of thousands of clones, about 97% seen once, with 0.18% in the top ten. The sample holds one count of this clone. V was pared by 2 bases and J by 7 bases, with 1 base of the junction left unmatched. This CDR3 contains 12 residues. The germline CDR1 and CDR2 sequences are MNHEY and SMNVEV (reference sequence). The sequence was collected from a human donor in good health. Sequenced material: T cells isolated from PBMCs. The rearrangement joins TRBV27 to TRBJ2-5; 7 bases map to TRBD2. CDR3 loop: CASSLGGGTQYF. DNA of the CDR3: TGTGCCAGCAGTTTAGGGGGGGGGACCCAGTACTTC.